The sequence of this T cell receptor beta chain was determined in a study of T cell repertoires in ileal Crohn's disease. Notes on the study in general: Compared with non-smokers, active smokers at surgery showed more clonal expansions.

Trimming took 4 bases from V and 1 from J, leaving 17 bases between them. The CDR3 extends over 16 amino acids. Germline assignment: CDR1 SGHRS and CDR2 YFSETQ. Adults with ileal or ileocolonic Crohn's disease and an indication for resection were eligible. Only in-frame clones appear in the TCRdb table, and some are missing; sequencing was by immunoSEQ multiplex PCR. The table records about 14,000 clones, roughly 78% of them present only once. For this clone: The antigen remains undetermined.

This TCR was recovered from an adult with Crohn's disease. The chain is built from TRBV5-1 and TRBJ2-5, with D perhaps TRBD1 (5 bases). Sequencing was performed on ileal tissue. The CDR3 loop is CASSPALTVTQETQYF. DNA for the CDR3: TGCGCCAGCAGCCCAGCCTTGACAGTGACCCAAGAGACCCAGTACTTC.